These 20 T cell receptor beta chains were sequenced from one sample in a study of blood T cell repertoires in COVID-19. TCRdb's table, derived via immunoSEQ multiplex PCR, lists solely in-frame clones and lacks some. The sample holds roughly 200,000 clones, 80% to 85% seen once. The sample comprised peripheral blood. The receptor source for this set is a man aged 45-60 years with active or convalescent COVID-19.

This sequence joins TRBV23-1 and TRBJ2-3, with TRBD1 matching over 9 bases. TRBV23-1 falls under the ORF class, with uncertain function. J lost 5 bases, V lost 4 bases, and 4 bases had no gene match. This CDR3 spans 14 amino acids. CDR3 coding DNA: TGCGCCAGCAGTCGTGGACAGGGGAAAGATACGCAGTATTTT. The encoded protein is CASSRGQGKDTQYF.

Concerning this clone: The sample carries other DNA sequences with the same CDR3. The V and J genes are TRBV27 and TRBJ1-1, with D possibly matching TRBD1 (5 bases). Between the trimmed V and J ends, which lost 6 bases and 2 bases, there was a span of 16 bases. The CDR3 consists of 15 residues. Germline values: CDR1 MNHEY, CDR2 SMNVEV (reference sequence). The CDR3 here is CASRGGGSPNTEAFF. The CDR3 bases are TGTGCCAGCAGGGGGGGAGGGAGCCCTAACACTGAAGCTTTCTTT.

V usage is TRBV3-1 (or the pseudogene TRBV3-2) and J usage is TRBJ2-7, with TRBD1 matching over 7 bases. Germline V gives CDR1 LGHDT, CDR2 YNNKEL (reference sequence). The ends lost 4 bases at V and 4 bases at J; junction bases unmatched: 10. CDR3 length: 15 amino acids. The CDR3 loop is CASSPGTAKPYEQYF. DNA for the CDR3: TGTGCCAGCAGCCCCGGGACAGCTAAACCTTACGAGCAGTACTTC.

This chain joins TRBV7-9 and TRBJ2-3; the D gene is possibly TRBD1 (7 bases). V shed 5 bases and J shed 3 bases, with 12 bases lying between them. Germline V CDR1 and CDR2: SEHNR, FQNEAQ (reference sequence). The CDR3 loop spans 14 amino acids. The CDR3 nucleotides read TGTGCCAGCAGCCCAGGGGGGTCTACAGATACGCAGTATTTT. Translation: CASSPGGSTDTQYF.

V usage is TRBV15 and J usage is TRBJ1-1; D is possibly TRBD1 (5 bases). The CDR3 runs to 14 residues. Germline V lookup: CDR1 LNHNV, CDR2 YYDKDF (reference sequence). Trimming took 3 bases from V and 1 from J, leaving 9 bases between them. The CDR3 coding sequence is TGTGCCACCAGCAGGAGACAGAGGAACACTGAAGCTTTCTTT. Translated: CATSRRQRNTEAFF.

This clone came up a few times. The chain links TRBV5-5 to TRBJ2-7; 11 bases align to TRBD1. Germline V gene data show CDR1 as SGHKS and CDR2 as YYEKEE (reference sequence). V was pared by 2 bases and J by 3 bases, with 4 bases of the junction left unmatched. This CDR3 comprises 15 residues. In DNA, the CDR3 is TGTGCCAGCAGCTTAAGTGGGACAGGGGGCTACGAGCAGTACTTC. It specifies CASSLSGTGGYEQYF.

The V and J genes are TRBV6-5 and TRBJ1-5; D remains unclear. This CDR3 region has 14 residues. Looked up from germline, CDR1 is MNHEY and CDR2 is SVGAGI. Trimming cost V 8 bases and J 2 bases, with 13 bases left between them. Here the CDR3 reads CASGRPQGNQPQHF. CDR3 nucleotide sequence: TGTGCCAGCGGCAGGCCCCAGGGCAATCAGCCCCAGCATTTT.

CDR3 DNA: TGCAGCGCAGGGAGGGCCTCACCTGGAGATACGCAGTATTTT. Residues: CSAGRASPGDTQYF. The chain recombines TRBV29-1 with TRBJ2-3; 7 bases agree with TRBD2. Looked up from germline, CDR1 is SQVTM and CDR2 is ANQGSEA. The CDR3 has 14 residues. The junction had 12 bases not matched to a gene; V was cut back by 7 bases and J by 5 bases.

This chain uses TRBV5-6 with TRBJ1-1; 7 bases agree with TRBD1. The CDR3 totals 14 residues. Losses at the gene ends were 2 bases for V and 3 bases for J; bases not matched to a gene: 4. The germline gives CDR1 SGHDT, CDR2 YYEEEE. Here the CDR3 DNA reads TGTGCCAGCAGCTTTAGACAGGGCCACACTGAAGCTTTCTTT. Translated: CASSFRQGHTEAFF.

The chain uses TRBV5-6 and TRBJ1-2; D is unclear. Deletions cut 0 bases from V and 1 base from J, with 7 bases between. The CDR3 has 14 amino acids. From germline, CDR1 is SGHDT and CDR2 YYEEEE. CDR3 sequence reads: CASSLDSFNYGYTF. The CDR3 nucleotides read TGTGCCAGCAGCTTGGATAGTTTTAACTATGGCTACACCTTC. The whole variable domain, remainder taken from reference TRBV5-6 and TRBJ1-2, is DAGVTQSPTHLIKTRGQQVTLRCSPKSGHDTVSWYQQALGQGPQFIFQYYEEEERQRGNFPDRFSGHQFPNYSSELNVNALLLGDSALYLCASSLDSFNYGYTFGSGTRLTVV.

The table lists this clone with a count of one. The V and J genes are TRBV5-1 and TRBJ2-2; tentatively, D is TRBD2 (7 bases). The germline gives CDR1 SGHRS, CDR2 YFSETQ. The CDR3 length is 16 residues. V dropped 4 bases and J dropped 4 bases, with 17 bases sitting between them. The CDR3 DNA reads TGCGCCAGCAGCCCTGTGGGGGGGCTGGGCACCGGGGAGCTGTTTTTT. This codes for CASSPVGGLGTGELFF.

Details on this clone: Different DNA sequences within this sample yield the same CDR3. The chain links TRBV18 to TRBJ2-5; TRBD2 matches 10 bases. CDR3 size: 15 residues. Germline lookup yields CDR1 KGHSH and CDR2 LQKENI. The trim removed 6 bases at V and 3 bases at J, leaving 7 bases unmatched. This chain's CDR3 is CASSPGLAGEETQYF. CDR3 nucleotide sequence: TGTGCCAGCTCCCCCGGGCTAGCGGGGGAAGAGACCCAGTACTTC.

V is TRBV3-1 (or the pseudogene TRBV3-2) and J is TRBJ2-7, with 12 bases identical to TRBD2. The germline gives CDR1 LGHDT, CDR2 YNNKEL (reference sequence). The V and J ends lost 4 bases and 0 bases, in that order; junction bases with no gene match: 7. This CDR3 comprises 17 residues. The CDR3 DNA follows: TGTGCCAGCAGCCGCACTAGCGGGGGGAAGATCTCCTACGAGCAGTACTTC. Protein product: CASSRTSGGKISYEQYF.

Written as DNA, the CDR3 is TGCAGTGCTAGTTCACGGACAGTCTCTGGCTACACCTTC. Translated, it gives CSASSRTVSGYTF. V is TRBV20-1 and J is TRBJ1-2; D is possibly TRBD1 (6 bases). V lost 3 bases and J lost 7, with 15 bases in between. The CDR3 consists of 13 residues. CDR1 is DFQATT and CDR2 is SNEGSKA in the germline V gene (reference sequence).

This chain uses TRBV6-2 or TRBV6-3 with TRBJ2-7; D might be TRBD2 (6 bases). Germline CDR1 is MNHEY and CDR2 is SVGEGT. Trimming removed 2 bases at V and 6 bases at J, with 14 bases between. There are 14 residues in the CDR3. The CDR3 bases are TGTGCCAGCAGTTACCTACGGGTGGAGGGCGAGCAGTACTTC. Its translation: CASSYLRVEGEQYF.

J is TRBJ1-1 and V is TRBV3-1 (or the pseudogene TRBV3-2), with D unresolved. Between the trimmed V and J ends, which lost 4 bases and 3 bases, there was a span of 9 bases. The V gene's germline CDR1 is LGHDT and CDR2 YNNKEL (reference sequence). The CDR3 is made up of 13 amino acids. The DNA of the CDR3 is TGTGCCAGCAGCCCACCATCGGACACTGAAGCTTTCTTT. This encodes CASSPPSDTEAFF.

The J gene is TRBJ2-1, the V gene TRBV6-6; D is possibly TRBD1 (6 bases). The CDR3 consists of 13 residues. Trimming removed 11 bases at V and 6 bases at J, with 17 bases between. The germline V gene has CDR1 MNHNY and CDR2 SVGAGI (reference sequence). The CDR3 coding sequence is TGTGCCTCCAGGGGTCCCGGAGGCAATGAGCAGTTCTTC. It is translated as CASRGPGGNEQFF.

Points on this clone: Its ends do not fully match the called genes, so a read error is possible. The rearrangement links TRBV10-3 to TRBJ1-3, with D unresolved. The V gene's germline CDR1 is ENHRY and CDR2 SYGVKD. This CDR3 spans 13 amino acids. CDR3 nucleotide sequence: TGTGCCAGCAGTATCGGGGTTGGAAACACCATATATTTT. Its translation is CASSIGVGNTIYF.

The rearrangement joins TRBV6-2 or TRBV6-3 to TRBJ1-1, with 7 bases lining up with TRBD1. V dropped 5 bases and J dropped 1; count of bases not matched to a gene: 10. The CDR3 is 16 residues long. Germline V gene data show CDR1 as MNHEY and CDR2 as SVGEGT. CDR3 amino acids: CASSRSTGVANTEAFF. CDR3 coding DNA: TGTGCCAGCAGTCGAAGTACAGGGGTGGCGAACACTGAAGCTTTCTTT.

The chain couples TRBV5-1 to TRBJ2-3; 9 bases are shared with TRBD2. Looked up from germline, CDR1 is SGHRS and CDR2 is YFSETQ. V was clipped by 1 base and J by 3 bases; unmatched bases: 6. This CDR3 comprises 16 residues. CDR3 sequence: CASSLWGGGGTDTQYF. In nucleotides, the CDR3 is TGCGCCAGCAGCTTGTGGGGCGGGGGGGGAACAGATACGCAGTATTTT.